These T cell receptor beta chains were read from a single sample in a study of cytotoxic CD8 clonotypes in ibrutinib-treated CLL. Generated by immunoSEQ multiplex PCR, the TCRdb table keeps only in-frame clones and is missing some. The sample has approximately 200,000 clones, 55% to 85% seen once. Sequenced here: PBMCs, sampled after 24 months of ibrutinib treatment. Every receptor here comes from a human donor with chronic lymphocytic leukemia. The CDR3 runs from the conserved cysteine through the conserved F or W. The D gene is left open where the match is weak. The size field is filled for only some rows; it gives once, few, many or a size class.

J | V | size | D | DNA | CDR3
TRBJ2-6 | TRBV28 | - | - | TGTGCCAGCAGACCCGCTCAGACGGGTGGGGCCAACGTCCTGACTTTC | CASRPAQTGGANVLTF
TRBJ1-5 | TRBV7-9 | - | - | TGTGCCAGCAGCCACCCGTCGGGAGGGCGGAGCAATCAGCCCCAGCATTTT | CASSHPSGGRSNQPQHF
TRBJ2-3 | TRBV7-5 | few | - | TGTGTCAGAAGCGTCCAGTGCGGGAGGGCCTTTGGAGATACGCAGTATTTT | CVRSVQCGRAFGDTQYF
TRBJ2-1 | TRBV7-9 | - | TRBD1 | TGTGCCAGCAGCTTGGGGACAGGGGCACCGGATGAGCAGTTCTTC | CASSLGTGAPDEQFF
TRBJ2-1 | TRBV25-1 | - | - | TGTGCCAGCAGTGGGTCAGGGGATTTCGGCAATGAGCAGTTCTTC | CASSGSGDFGNEQFF
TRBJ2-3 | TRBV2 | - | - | TGTGCCAGCAGTGTAAGAATAGTTTTAGGTAGCACAGATACGCAGTATTTT | CASSVRIVLGSTDTQYF
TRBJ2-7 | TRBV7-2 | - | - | TGTGCCAGCAGCTTAAATTTGGGTTATGAGCAGTACTTC | CASSLNLGYEQYF
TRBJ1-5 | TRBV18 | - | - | TGTGCCAGCTCACCTACAGATAGCAATCAGCCCCAGCATTTT | CASSPTDSNQPQHF
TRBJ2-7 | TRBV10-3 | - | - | TGTGCCATCAGTGAGCCCGGCGGGACTTCAAATTACGAGCAGTACTTC | CAISEPGGTSNYEQYF
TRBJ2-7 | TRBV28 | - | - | TGTGCCAGCAGTCCAATCCGGAGGGGGCGCCCCTACGAGCAGTACTTC | CASSPIRRGRPYEQYF
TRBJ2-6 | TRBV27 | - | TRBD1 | TGTGCCAGCAGTTCCGGGACAGGGGGGACAGGGGCCAACGTCCTGACTTTC | CASSSGTGGTGANVLTF
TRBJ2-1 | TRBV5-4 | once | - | TGTGCCAGCAGCTTTGCTATCACCTACAATGAGCAGTTCTTC | CASSFAITYNEQFF
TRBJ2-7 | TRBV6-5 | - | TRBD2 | TGTGCCAGCAGTGGCCGGGACTACTCCTACGAGCAGTACTTC | CASSGRDYSYEQYF
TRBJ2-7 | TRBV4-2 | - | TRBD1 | TGTGCCAGCAGCCAAATAACAGGGGGTCCTTCCTACGAGCAGTACTTC | CASSQITGGPSYEQYF
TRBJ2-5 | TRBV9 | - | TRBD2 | TGTGCCAGCAGCGCCGAAGGACTAGCGGGATTGGAGACCCAGTACTTC | CASSAEGLAGLETQYF
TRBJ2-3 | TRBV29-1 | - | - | TGCAGCGTTGATTCTAGCAGCACAGATACGCAGTATTTT | CSVDSSSTDTQYF
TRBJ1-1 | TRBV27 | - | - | TGTGCCAGCAGCCATAATCCAGGAACGGGAGCTTTCTTT | CASSHNPGTGAFF
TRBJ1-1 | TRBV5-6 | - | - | TGTGCCAGCAGCTTATTCGGAGGGACTGAAGCTTTCTTT | CASSLFGGTEAFF
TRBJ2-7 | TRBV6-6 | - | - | TGTGCCAGCAGCCCCGGAGGCTCCTACGAGCAGTACTTC | CASSPGGSYEQYF
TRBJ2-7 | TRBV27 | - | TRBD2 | TGTGCCAGCAGTTCCGATCTAGCGGGAGCCTACGAGCAGTACTTC | CASSSDLAGAYEQYF
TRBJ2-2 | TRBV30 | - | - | TGTGCCTGGAGGCGGGCGGCGAACACCGGGGAGCTGTTTTTT | CAWRRAANTGELFF
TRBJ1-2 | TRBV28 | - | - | TGTGCCAGCAGTTTGGGGAGTGGCTACACCTTC | CASSLGSGYTF
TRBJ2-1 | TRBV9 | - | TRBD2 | TGTGCCAGCACCCTTAGCGGGAGGGCCTCGGGTGAGCAGTTCTTC | CASTLSGRASGEQFF
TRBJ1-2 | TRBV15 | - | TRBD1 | TGTGCCACCAGCAGACCCAAGCTTGCGGACAGGGGAGATGATGGCTACACCTTC | CATSRPKLADRGDDGYTF
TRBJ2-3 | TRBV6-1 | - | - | TGTGCCAGCCTGGTCCCCGGCACAGATACGCAGTATTTT | CASLVPGTDTQYF
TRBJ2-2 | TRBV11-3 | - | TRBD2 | TGTGCCAGCAGCCCGGGACTAGCGGTTGAGGGCGGGGAGCTGTTTTTT | CASSPGLAVEGGELFF
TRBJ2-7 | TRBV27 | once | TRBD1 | TGTGCCAGCAGTTTAGACAGGGTCAACGAGCAGTACTTC | CASSLDRVNEQYF
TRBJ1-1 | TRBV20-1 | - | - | TGCAGTGCCAACAGGAACACTGAAGCTTTCTTT | CSANRNTEAFF
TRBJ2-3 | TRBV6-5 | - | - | TGTGCCAGCAGACCAGAGGACTACCGTACTACGCAGTATTTT | CASRPEDYRTTQYF